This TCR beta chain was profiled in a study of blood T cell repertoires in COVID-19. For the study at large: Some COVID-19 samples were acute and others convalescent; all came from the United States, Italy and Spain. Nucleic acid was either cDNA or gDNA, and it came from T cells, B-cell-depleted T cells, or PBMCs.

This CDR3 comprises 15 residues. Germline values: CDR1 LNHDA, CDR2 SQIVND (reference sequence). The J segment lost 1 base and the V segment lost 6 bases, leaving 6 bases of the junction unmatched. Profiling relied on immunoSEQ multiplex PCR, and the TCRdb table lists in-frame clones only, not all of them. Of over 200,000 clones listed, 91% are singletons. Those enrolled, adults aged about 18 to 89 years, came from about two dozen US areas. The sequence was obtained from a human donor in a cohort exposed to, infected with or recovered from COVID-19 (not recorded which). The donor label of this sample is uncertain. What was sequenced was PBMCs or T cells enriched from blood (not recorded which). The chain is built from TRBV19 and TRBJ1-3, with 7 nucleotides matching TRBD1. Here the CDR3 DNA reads TGTGCCAGTAGGCCGGGACAGCAATCTGGAAACACCATATATTTT. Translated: CASRPGQQSGNTIYF.